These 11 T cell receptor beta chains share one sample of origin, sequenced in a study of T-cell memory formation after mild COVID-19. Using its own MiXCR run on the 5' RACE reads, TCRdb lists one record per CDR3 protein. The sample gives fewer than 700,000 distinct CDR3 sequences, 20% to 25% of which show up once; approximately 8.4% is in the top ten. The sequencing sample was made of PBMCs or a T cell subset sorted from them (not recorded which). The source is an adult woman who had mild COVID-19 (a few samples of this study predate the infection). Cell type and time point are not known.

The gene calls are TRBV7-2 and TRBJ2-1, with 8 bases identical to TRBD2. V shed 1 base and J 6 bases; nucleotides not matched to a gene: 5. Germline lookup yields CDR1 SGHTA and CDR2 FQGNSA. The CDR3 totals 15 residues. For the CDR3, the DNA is TGTGCCAGCAGCTTAGTCCGGCTAGCGGGCAATGAGCAGTTCTTC. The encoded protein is CASSLVRLAGNEQFF.

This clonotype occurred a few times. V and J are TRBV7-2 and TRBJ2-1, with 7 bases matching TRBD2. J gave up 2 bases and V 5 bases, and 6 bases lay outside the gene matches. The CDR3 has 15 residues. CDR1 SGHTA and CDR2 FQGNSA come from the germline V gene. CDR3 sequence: CASSLSGSPYNEQFF. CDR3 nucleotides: TGTGCCAGCAGCCTTAGCGGGTCCCCCTACAATGAGCAGTTCTTC.

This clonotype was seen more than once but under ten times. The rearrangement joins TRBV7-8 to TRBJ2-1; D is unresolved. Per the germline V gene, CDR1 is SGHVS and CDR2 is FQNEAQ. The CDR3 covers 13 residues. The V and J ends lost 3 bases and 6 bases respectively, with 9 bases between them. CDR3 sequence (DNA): TGTGCCAGCAGCTTCCGAGTACCCAATGAGCAGTTCTTC. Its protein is CASSFRVPNEQFF.

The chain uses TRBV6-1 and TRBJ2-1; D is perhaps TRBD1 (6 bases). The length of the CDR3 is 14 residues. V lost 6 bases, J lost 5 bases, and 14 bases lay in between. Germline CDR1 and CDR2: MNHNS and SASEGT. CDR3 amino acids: CASRSSGANNEQFF. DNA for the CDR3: TGTGCCAGCAGGTCTTCAGGGGCTAACAATGAGCAGTTCTTC.

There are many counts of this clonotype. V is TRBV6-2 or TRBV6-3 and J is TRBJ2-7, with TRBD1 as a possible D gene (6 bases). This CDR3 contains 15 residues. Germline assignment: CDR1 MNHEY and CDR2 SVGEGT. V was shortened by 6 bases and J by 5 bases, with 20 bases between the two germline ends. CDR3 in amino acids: CASRNVQGMGDEQYF. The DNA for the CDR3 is TGTGCCAGCAGAAATGTCCAGGGGATGGGCGACGAGCAGTACTTC.

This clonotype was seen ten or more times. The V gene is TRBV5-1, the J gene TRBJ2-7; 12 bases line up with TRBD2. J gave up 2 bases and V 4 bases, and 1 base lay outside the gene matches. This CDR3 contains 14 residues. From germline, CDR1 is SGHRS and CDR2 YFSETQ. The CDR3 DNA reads TGCGCCAGCAGCAGGACTAGCGGGGCCTACGAGCAGTACTTC. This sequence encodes CASSRTSGAYEQYF.

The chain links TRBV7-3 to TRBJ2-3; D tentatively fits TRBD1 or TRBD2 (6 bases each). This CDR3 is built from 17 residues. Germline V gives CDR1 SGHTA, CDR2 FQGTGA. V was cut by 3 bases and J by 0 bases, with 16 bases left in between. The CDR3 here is CASSFPKGGSSTDTQYF. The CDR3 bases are TGTGCCAGCAGCTTCCCCAAAGGGGGGTCTAGCACAGATACGCAGTATTTT.

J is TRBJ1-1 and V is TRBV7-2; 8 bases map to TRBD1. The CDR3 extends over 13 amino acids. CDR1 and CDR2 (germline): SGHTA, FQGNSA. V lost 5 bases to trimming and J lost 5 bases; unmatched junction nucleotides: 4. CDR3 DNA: TGTGCCAGCAGCACCAGACAGGGGACTGAAGCTTTCTTT. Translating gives CASSTRQGTEAFF.

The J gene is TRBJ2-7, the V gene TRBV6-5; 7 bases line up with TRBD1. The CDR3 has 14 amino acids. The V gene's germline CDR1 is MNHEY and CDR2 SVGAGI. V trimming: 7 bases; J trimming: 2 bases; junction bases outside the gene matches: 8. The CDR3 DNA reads TGTGCCAGCATTCCTAGGGGGCGTGCCTACGAGCAGTACTTC. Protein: CASIPRGRAYEQYF.

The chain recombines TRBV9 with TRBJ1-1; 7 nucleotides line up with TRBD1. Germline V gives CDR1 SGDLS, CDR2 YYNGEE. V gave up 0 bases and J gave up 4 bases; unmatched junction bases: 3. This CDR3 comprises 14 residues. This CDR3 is CASSVVPGGTEAFF. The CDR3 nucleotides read TGTGCCAGCAGCGTAGTTCCAGGGGGCACTGAAGCTTTCTTT.

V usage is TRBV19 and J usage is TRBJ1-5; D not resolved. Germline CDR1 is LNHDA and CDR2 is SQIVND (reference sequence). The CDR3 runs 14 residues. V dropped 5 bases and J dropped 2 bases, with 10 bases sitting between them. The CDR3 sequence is CASSEMWGNQPQHF. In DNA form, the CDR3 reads TGTGCCAGTAGTGAAATGTGGGGCAATCAGCCCCAGCATTTT.